Given below is one T cell receptor (beta chain) in context. What it binds is unknown. This record belongs to a study of cytomegalovirus exposure and HLA in healthy donors. Per germline, CDR1 MNHNS and CDR2 SASEGT. V dropped 8 bases and J dropped 0 bases, with 14 bases sitting between them. This CDR3 comprises 14 residues. Study results and caveats: Three chains tied to CMV proved CMV antigen-specific in vitro.

With 60 Vbeta and 13 Jbeta primers, the PCR was carried out. Using immunoSEQ multiplex PCR, the repertoire was profiled, and TCRdb retains in-frame clones only, with some absent. The sample holds under 200,000 clones; roughly an eighth are singletons and the top ten take more than 7%. Material for sequencing was PBMCs. The chain uses TRBV6-1 and TRBJ2-7, with a possible D match to TRBD1 (7 bases). The sequence derives from a man aged 45-65 years in good health and CMV-seropositive. The CDR3 reads CASQGGSFSYEQYV. The CDR3 DNA reads TGTGCCAGCCAGGGGGGATCCTTCTCCTACGAGCAGTACGTC.